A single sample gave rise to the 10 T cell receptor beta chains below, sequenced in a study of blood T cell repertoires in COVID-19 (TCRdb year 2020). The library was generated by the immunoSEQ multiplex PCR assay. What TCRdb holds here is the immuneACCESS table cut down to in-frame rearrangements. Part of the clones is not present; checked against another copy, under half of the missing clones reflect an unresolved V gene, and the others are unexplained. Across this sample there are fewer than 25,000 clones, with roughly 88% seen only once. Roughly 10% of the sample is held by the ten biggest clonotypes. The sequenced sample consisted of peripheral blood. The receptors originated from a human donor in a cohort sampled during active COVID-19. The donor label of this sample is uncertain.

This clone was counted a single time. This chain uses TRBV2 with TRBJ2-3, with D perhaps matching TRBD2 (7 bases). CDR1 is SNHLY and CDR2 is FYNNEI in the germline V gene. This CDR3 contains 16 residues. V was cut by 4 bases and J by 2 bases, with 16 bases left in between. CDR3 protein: CASSGGLAENTDTQYF. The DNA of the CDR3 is TGTGCCAGCAGTGGGGGGCTAGCGGAAAACACAGATACGCAGTATTTT.

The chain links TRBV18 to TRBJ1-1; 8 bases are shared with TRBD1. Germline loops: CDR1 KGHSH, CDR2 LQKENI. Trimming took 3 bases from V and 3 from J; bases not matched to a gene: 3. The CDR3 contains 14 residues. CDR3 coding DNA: TGTGCCAGCTCACCGCAGGGGGCGGACACTGAAGCTTTCTTT. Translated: CASSPQGADTEAFF.

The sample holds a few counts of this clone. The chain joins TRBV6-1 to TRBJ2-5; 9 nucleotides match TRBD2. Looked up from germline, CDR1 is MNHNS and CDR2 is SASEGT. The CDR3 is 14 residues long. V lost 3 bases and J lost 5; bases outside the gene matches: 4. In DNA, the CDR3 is TGTGCCAGCAGTGAGGCGGGAGGGGTGGAGACCCAGTACTTC. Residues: CASSEAGGVETQYF.

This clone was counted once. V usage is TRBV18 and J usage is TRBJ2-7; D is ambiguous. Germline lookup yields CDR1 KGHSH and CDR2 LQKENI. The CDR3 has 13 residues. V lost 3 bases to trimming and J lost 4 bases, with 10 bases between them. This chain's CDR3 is CASSPARDYEQYF. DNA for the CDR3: TGTGCCAGCTCACCCGCTAGAGATTACGAGCAGTACTTC.

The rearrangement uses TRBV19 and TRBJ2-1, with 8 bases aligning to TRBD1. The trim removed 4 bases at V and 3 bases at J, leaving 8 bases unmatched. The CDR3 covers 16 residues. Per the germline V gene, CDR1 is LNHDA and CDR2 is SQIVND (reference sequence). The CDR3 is CASSNLDRVVYNEQFF. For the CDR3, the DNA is TGTGCCAGTAGTAACCTGGACAGGGTAGTCTACAATGAGCAGTTCTTC. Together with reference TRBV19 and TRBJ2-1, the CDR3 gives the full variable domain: DGGITQSPKYLFRKEGQNVTLSCEQNLNHDAMYWYRQDPGQGLRLIYYSQIVNDFQKGDIAEGYSVSREKKESFPLTVTSAQKNPTAFYLCASSNLDRVVYNEQFFGPGTRLTVL.

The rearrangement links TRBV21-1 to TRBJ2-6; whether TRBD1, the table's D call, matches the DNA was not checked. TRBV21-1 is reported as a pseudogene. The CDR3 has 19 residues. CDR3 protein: CASSKPGQGKCPGANVLTF. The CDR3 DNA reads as TGTGCCAGCAGCAAGCCGGGACAGGGTAAGTGTCCTGGGGCCAACGTCCTGACTTTC.

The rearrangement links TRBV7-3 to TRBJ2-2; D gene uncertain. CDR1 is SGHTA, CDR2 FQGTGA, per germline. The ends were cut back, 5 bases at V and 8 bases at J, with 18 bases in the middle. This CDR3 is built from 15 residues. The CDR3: CASSLNGGGPGELFF. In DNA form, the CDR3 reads TGTGCCAGCAGCCTAAATGGTGGCGGTCCTGGGGAGCTGTTTTTT.

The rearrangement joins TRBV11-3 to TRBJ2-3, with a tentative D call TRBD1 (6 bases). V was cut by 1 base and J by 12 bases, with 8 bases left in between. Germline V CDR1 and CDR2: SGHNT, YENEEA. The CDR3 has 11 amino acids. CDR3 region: CASSLGDIQYF. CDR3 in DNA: TGTGCCAGCAGCTTAGGGGACATCCAGTATTTT.

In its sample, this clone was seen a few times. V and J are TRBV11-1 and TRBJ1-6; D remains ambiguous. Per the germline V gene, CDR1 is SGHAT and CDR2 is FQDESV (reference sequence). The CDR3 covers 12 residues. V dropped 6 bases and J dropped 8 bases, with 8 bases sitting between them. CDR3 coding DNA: TGTGCCAGCAGGGGCCGCGATTCACCCCTCCACTTT. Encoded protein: CASRGRDSPLHF.

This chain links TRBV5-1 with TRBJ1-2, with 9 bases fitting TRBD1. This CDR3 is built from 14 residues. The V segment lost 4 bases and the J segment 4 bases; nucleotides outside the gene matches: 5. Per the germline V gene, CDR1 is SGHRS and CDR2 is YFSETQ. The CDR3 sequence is CASSATGGGYGYTF. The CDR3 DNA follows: TGCGCCAGCAGCGCTACAGGGGGCGGCTATGGCTACACCTTC.